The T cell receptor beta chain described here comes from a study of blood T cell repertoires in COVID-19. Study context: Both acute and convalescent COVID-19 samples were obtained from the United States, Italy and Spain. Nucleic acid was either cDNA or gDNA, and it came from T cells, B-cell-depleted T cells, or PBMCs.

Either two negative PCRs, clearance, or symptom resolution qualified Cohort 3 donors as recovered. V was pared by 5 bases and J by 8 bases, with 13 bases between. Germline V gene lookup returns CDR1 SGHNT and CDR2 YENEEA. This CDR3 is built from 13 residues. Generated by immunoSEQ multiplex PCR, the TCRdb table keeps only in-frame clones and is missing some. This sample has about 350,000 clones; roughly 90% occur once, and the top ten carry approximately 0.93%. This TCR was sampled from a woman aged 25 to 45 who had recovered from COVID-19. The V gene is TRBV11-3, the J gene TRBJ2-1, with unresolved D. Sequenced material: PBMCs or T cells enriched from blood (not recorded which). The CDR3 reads CASSPSARDEQFF. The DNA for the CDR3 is TGTGCCAGCAGCCCCTCGGCTCGGGATGAGCAGTTCTTC. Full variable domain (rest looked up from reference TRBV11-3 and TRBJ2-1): EAGVVQSPRYKIIEKKQPVAFWCNPISGHNTLYWYLQNLGQGPELLIRYENEEAVDDSQLPKDRFSAERLKGVDSTLKIQPAELGDSAVYLCASSPSARDEQFFGPGTRLTVL.